The 16 T cell receptor beta chains in this list originate from one sample, sequenced in a study of blood T cell repertoires in COVID-19 (dated by TCRdb to about 2020). Library prep was done by the immunoSEQ multiplex PCR assay. The clones in this table, taken by TCRdb from immuneACCESS, are in-frame only. Not every clone is retained; where verified, under half of the shortfall comes from an unresolved V gene, and the cause of the rest is unknown. The sample profile shows about 110,000 clones; over 65% of them were found once. The biggest ten clones account for around 0.9% of the sample. The sequenced sample consisted of peripheral blood. All receptors derive from a human donor with acute or convalescent COVID-19. The donor label of this sample is uncertain.

V is TRBV3-1 (or the pseudogene TRBV3-2) and J is TRBJ2-3; 11 bases map to TRBD2. The CDR3 covers 16 residues. CDR1 LGHDT and CDR2 YNNKEL come from the germline V gene (reference sequence). Trimming removed 0 bases from V and 8 bases from J; junction bases left unmatched: 7. In DNA form, the CDR3 reads TGTGCCAGCAGCCAAGAGGGGACTAGCGGTCGAGGTACGCAGTATTTT. Protein: CASSQEGTSGRGTQYF.

V gene TRBV5-1 combines with J gene TRBJ2-3, with D possibly TRBD2 on 5 matching bases. The V end was cut by 0 bases, the J end by 1 base, with 15 bases between. This CDR3 is built from 17 residues. Germline V lookup: CDR1 SGHRS, CDR2 YFSETQ. This CDR3 reads CASSLAITVRGTDTQYF. The CDR3 DNA reads TGCGCCAGCAGCTTGGCAATCACTGTGAGGGGCACAGATACGCAGTATTTT.

This clone was picked up a small number of times. The J gene is TRBJ1-5, the V gene TRBV5-1; possible D gene TRBD1, 6 bases. This CDR3 has 15 amino acids. Deletions cut 4 bases from V and 3 bases from J, with 14 bases between. CDR1 SGHRS and CDR2 YFSETQ come from the germline V gene. CDR3 region: CASSTSDSLNQPQHF. The CDR3 region has the DNA TGCGCCAGCAGCACATCGGACAGCCTCAATCAGCCCCAGCATTTT.

This clone was observed a handful of times. The V and J genes are TRBV28 and TRBJ1-4, with D perhaps TRBD1 (5 bases). V gave up 1 base and J gave up 4 bases, with 19 bases separating them. Germline CDR1 and CDR2: MDHEN and SYDVKM. This CDR3 spans 18 amino acids. The CDR3 nucleotides are TGTGCCAGCAGTTTATATAGCCTCGACGGGGGGAATAATGAAAAACTGTTTTTT. Its protein product is CASSLYSLDGGNNEKLFF.

V and J are TRBV9 and TRBJ2-3, with 9 bases that match TRBD2. This CDR3 has 17 residues. Trimming cost V 3 bases and J 2 bases; bases outside gene matches: 10. Germline loops: CDR1 SGDLS, CDR2 YYNGEE. CDR3 sequence reads: CASSELSGGPYTDTQYF. CDR3 sequence (DNA): TGTGCCAGCAGCGAGCTAAGCGGGGGGCCGTACACAGATACGCAGTATTTT. Variable domain in full (rest from reference TRBV9 and TRBJ2-3): DSGVTQTPKHLITATGQRVTLRCSPRSGDLSVYWYQQSLDQGLQFLIQYYNGEERAKGNILERFSAQQFPDLHSELNLSSLELGDSALYFCASSELSGGPYTDTQYFGPGTRLTVL.

This chain connects TRBV7-2 to TRBJ2-3; possible D gene TRBD2, 6 bases. This CDR3 region has 16 residues. Per the germline V gene, CDR1 is SGHTA and CDR2 is FQGNSA. Between the trimmed V and J ends, which lost 2 bases and 1 base, there was a span of 13 bases. This CDR3 is CASSLSLPGGTDTQYF. CDR3 bases: TGTGCCAGCAGCTTATCTTTGCCGGGGGGCACAGATACGCAGTATTTT.

This clone has just a few counts. In nucleotides, the CDR3 is TGTGCCAGCAGCCCAGGGCCTCTTGAGACAGATACGCAGTATTTT. It codes for CASSPGPLETDTQYF. The chain joins TRBV3-1 (or the pseudogene TRBV3-2) to TRBJ2-3, with D possibly matching TRBD1 (5 bases). The CDR3 contains 15 residues. CDR1 LGHDT and CDR2 YNNKEL come from the germline V gene (reference sequence). Trimming pared 4 bases from V and 3 bases from J, leaving 14 bases between.

The V gene is TRBV6-8, the J gene TRBJ2-2; unclear D gene. V gave up 6 bases and J gave up 7 bases, with 21 bases separating them. The CDR3 is 16 amino acids. Germline V gene lookup returns CDR1 MNHGY and CDR2 SAAAGT. This CDR3 is CASSPLMRRLGGELFF. The CDR3 DNA sequence: TGTGCCAGCAGCCCCCTGATGCGACGACTGGGCGGGGAGCTGTTTTTT.

CDR3 DNA: TGTGCCAGCACAGGACTTTATGGCTACACCTTC. This codes for CASTGLYGYTF. The rearrangement uses TRBV6-5 and TRBJ1-2; no definite D call. Trimming cost V 7 bases and J 5 bases, with 8 bases left between them. Germline V gives CDR1 MNHEY, CDR2 SVGAGI. The CDR3 has 11 residues.

This clone was seen ten or more times. This rearrangement joins TRBV7-2 to TRBJ2-1; the D gene is possibly TRBD1 (6 bases). The CDR3 has 13 residues. The V and J ends lost 6 bases and 8 bases respectively, with 14 bases between them. Per the germline V gene, CDR1 is SGHTA and CDR2 is FQGNSA. This CDR3 is CASSWGPGYEQFF. In DNA form, the CDR3 reads TGTGCCAGCAGTTGGGGGCCGGGCTATGAGCAGTTCTTC.

This chain connects TRBV7-9 to TRBJ2-1; no clear D. CDR3 length equals 11 residues. Germline-derived CDR1 and CDR2 are SEHNR and FQNEAQ (reference sequence). V was trimmed by 3 bases and J by 12 bases, leaving 9 bases between them. The CDR3 coding sequence is TGTGCCAGCAGCTTTGCGGTTGGGCAGTTCTTC. Its protein product is CASSFAVGQFF.

V and J are TRBV5-1 and TRBJ1-1; TRBD1 matches 7 bases. Per the germline V gene, CDR1 is SGHRS and CDR2 is YFSETQ. Trimming at V came to 3 bases and at J to 7 bases, leaving 9 bases not matched to a gene. CDR3 length: 14 residues. CDR3 amino acids: CASSSAGTEDEAFF. DNA of the CDR3: TGCGCCAGCAGCTCGGCCGGGACAGAGGATGAAGCTTTCTTT.

This chain links TRBV5-3 with TRBJ2-7, with D possibly TRBD1 on 6 matching bases. TRBV5-3 is treated as an ORF (open reading frame) with a function not yet certain. This CDR3 is built from 17 residues. Deletions cut 3 bases from V and 0 bases from J, with 19 bases between. The DNA for the CDR3 is TGTGCCAGAAGCTCCTCCTGGGGGCCATCTCTCTCCTACGAGCAGTACGTC. Translation: CARSSSWGPSLSYEQYV.

This clone was observed once. The chain couples TRBV4-2 to TRBJ1-6; tentatively, D is TRBD1 (5 bases). CDR1 and CDR2 from the germline V gene are LGHNA and YNFKEQ. This CDR3 has 14 residues. Trimming took off 1 base at V and 8 bases at J, with 9 bases between the two ends. The CDR3 region has the DNA TGTGCCAGCAGCCAAGTGGGGGGGGATTCACCCCTCCACTTT. Its translation is CASSQVGGDSPLHF.

The chain employs TRBV29-1 and TRBJ1-1; TRBD1 agrees at 7 bases. CDR1 is SQVTM, CDR2 ANQGSEA, per germline. V lost 7 bases and J lost 4; bases outside the gene matches: 9. CDR3 length: 13 amino acids. CDR3 amino acids: CSGNRGGGTEAFF. CDR3 DNA: TGCAGCGGTAACAGGGGAGGAGGCACTGAAGCTTTCTTT.

J is TRBJ1-2 and V is TRBV7-8; D ambiguous. The CDR3 has 15 residues. Germline CDR1 SGHVS, CDR2 FQNEAQ. The V and J ends lost 0 bases and 4 bases respectively, with 12 bases between them. The CDR3 spells CASSLAGRGAYGYTF. CDR3 in DNA: TGTGCCAGCAGCTTAGCGGGCCGTGGTGCCTATGGCTACACCTTC. Full variable domain (remainder filled in from reference TRBV7-8 and TRBJ1-2): GAGVSQSPRYKVAKRGQDVALRCDPISGHVSLFWYQQALGQGPEFLTYFQNEAQLDKSGLPSDRFFAERPEGSVSTLKIQRTQQEDSAVYLCASSLAGRGAYGYTFGSGTRLTVV.